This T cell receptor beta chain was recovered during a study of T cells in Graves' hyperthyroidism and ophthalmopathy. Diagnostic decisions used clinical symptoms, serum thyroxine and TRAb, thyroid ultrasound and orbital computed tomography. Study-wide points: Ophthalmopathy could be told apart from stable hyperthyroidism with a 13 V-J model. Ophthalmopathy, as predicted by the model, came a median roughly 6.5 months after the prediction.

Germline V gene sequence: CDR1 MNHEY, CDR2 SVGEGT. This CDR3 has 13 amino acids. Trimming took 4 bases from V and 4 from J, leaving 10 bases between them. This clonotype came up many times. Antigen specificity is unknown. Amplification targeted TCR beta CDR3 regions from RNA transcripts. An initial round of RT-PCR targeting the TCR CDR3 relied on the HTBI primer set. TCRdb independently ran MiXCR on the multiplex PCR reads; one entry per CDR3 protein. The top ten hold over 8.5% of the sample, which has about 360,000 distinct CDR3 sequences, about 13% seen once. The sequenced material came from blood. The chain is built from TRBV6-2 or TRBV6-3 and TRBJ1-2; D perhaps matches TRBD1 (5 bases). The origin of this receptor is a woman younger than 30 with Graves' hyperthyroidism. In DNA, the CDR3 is TGTGCCAGCAGTTCCGACAGAATCTATGGCTACACCTTC. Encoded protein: CASSSDRIYGYTF.